Shown below are 9 T cell receptor beta chains from a single sample sequenced in a study of patients and donors after allogeneic stem cell transplantation. TCRdb fed the RT-PCR reads into MiXCR, producing one record per CDR3 protein. Here the sample spans about 200,000 distinct CDR3 sequences, 35% to 45% being singletons. Sequencing input: blood, either unsorted or a sorted T cell fraction (not recorded which). The receptors were gathered from a human donor who was either an allogeneic HSCT recipient or a stem cell or donor lymphocyte infusion donor (not recorded which). It is not recorded whose cells these are; they may come from a transplant donor.

This clonotype has a handful of counts. The rearrangement links TRBV5-1 to TRBJ2-3, with TRBD2 identical over 11 bases. CDR1 and CDR2 (germline): SGHRS, YFSETQ. The V and J ends lost 4 bases and 5 bases, in that order; junction bases with no gene match: 9. The CDR3 runs to 16 residues. CDR3 DNA: TGCGCCAGCAGCCAAATAGCGGGGGGGCCAATAGATACGCAGTATTTT. It is translated as CASSQIAGGPIDTQYF.

The chain carries TRBV20-1 and TRBJ2-3; 8 bases fit TRBD2. The junction had 12 bases not matched to a gene; V was cut back by 6 bases and J by 4 bases. CDR1 is DFQATT, CDR2 SNEGSKA, per germline (reference sequence). The CDR3 consists of 15 residues. CDR3 amino acids: CSAPRTSINSDTQYF. CDR3 bases: TGCAGTGCCCCCAGGACTAGCATAAACTCAGATACGCAGTATTTT.

This clonotype was recorded a few times. This rearrangement joins TRBV21-1 to TRBJ1-1; the table names TRBD1, a call not compared with the DNA. TRBV21-1 has pseudogene status. CDR3 length equals 15 residues. The CDR3 region is CASSKGRGRHTEAFF. The CDR3 coding sequence is TGTGCCAGCAGCAAGGGGCGCGGTCGGCACACTGAAGCTTTCTTT.

The rearrangement uses TRBV20-1 and TRBJ1-6, with TRBD1 identical over 8 bases. Looked up from germline, CDR1 is DFQATT and CDR2 is SNEGSKA (reference sequence). The ends lost 1 base at V and 8 bases at J; junction bases unmatched: 4. The CDR3 has 14 residues. Here the CDR3 reads CSARAGGSDSPLHF. In DNA form, the CDR3 reads TGCAGTGCTAGAGCAGGGGGCTCGGATTCACCCCTCCACTTT.

This chain uses TRBV20-1 with TRBJ1-1; D possibly corresponds to TRBD1 (5 bases). CDR3 size: 14 residues. Germline values: CDR1 DFQATT, CDR2 SNEGSKA (reference sequence). V lost 1 base, J lost 2 bases, and 11 bases lay in between. The CDR3 sequence: CSARVGGPNTEAFF. In DNA, the CDR3 is TGCAGTGCTAGAGTGGGGGGTCCCAACACTGAAGCTTTCTTT.

The table lists this clonotype with a few counts. J is TRBJ1-1 and V is TRBV4-2, with TRBD1 matching 7 bases. The junction had 7 bases not matched to a gene; V was cut back by 0 bases and J by 6 bases. The CDR3 totals 15 residues. Germline loops: CDR1 LGHNA, CDR2 YNFKEQ. The CDR3 protein is CASSQDFRGLPEAFF. The CDR3 nucleotides are TGTGCCAGCAGCCAAGATTTTAGGGGGCTACCTGAAGCTTTCTTT.

V is TRBV20-1 and J is TRBJ2-2; D is possibly TRBD1 (5 bases). Germline V gene lookup returns CDR1 DFQATT and CDR2 SNEGSKA (reference sequence). Trimming took 0 bases from V and 1 from J, leaving 12 bases between them. CDR3 size: 16 residues. The CDR3 here is CSARDPVQVNTGELFF. Written as DNA, the CDR3 is TGCAGTGCTAGAGATCCGGTACAGGTGAACACCGGGGAGCTGTTTTTT.

The chain links TRBV12-3 or TRBV12-4 to TRBJ1-1; D gene uncertain. V lost 5 bases, J lost 1 base, and 11 bases lay in between. CDR3 length equals 14 residues. The CDR3 is CASSHRWSNTEAFF. The CDR3 DNA reads TGTGCCAGCAGTCACCGCTGGTCGAACACTGAAGCTTTCTTT.

The sample holds a few counts of this clonotype. The J gene is TRBJ2-3, the V gene TRBV7-2; D gene uncertain. Germline CDR1 is SGHTA and CDR2 is FQGNSA. This CDR3 region has 15 residues. V gave up 3 bases and J gave up 0 bases, with 10 bases separating them. This chain's CDR3 is CASSFVGGSTDTQYF. Here the CDR3 DNA reads TGTGCCAGCAGCTTTGTGGGCGGTAGCACAGATACGCAGTATTTT.